Included here is one T cell receptor (beta chain) sequence, with context. Assay: immunoSEQ multiplex PCR; the TCRdb copy retains only in-frame clones and omits some. The sample comprises approximately 300,000 clones, roughly 86% of which are singletons, and under 3% rests with the top ten. Study members were between about 18 and 95 years old and lived in fewer than 30 US regions. This entry comes from a study of blood T cell repertoires in COVID-19. On the study more broadly: Specimens from acute and convalescent COVID-19 originated in the United States, Italy and Spain.

The CDR3 sequence is 15 residues long. The V gene's germline CDR1 is ENHRY and CDR2 SYGVKD. After removal of 6 bases from V and 1 base from J, the junction contained 7 bases not matched to a gene. The chain links TRBV10-3 to TRBJ1-1; 8 positions agree with TRBD1. This clonotype originated in a woman between 18 and 30 years old who had recovered from COVID-19. Sequencing input: PBMCs or T cells enriched from blood (not recorded which). CDR3: CAIRVPGQENTEAFF. The CDR3 DNA reads as TGTGCCATCAGGGTTCCGGGACAGGAGAACACTGAAGCTTTCTTT.